Listed here is a single T cell receptor (beta chain). Antigen specificity is unknown. The data originate from a study of response to subunit inactivated influenza vaccine. TCRdb reprocessed the RT-PCR reads with MiXCR, giving one entry per CDR3 protein. The sample lists some 500,000 distinct CDR3 sequences, 25% occurring once. Study-level points and caveats: Each seasonal influenza vaccination, the authors suggested, recruits few new T cells.

The CDR3 totals 15 residues. Trimming took off 0 bases at V and 0 bases at J, with 9 bases between the two ends. Germline V gene data show CDR1 as ENHRY and CDR2 as SYGVKD. The source material was CD4+ T cells sorted from PBMCs, sampled 4 to 6 days after vaccination. This TCR was sampled from a man between 50 and 59 years old who received an inactivated influenza vaccine. This chain joins TRBV10-3 and TRBJ2-7; no definite D call. The CDR3 loop is CAISESTPSSYEQYF. The CDR3 nucleotides are TGTGCCATCAGTGAGTCGACTCCCAGCTCCTACGAGCAGTACTTC.